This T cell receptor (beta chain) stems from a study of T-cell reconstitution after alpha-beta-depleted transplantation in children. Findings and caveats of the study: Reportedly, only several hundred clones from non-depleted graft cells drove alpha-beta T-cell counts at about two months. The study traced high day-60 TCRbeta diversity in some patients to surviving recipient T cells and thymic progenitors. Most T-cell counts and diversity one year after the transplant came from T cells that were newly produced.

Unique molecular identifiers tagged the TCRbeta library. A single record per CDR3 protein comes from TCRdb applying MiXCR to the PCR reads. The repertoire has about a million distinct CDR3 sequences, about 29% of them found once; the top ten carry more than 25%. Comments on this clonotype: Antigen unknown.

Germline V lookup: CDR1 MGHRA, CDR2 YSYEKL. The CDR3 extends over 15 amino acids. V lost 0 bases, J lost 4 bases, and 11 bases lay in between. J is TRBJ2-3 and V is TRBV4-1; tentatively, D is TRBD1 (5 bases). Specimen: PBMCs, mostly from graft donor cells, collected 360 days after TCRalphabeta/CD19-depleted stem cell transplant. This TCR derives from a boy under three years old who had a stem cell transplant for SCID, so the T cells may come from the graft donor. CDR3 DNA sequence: TGCGCCAGCAGCCAAGATTCCAGGGCACCAGATACGCAGTATTTT. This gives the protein CASSQDSRAPDTQYF.